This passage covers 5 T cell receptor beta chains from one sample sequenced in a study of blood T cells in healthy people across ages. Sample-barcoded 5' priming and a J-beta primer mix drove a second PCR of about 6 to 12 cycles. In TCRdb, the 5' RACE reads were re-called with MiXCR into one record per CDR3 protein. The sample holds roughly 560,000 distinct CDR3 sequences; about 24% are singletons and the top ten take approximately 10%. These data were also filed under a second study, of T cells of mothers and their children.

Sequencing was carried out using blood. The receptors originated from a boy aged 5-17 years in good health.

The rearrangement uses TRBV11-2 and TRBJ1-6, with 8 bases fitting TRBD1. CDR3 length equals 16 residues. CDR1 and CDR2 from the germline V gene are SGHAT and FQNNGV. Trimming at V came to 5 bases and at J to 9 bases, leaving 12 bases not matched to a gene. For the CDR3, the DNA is TGTGCCAGCAGCCGAGGGACAGGTCGCACAAGTTCACCCCTCCACTTT. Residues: CASSRGTGRTSSPLHF. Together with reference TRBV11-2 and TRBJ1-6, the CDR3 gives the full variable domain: EAGVAQSPRYKIIEKRQSVAFWCNPISGHATLYWYQQILGQGPKLLIQFQNNGVVDDSQLPKDRFSAERLKGVDSTLKIQPAKLEDSAVYLCASSRGTGRTSSPLHFGNGTRLTVT.

CDR3 residues: CASCTGGYNQPQHF. The CDR3 DNA reads as TGTGCCAGCTGCACAGGGGGCTACAATCAGCCCCAGCATTTT. The chain couples TRBV2 to TRBJ1-5, with 9 bases that match TRBD1. There are 14 residues in the CDR3. With 8 bases clipped from V and 3 bases from J, the junction kept 5 bases outside the gene matches. CDR1 and CDR2 from the germline V gene are SNHLY and FYNNEI. The variable domain in full, with the rest retrieved from reference TRBV2 and TRBJ1-5, is EPEVTQTPSHQVTQMGQEVILRCVPISNHLYFYWYRQILGQKVEFLVSFYNNEISEKSEIFDDQFSVERPDGSNFTLKIRSTKLEDSAMYFCASCTGGYNQPQHFGDGTRLSIL.

Here the CDR3 DNA reads TGTGCCAGCAGTTACCACCGCCGACAGGGCGGCACTGAAGCTTTCTTT. Translating gives CASSYHRRQGGTEAFF. The V and J genes are TRBV6-5 and TRBJ1-1, with 7 bases lining up with TRBD1. The CDR3 is made up of 16 amino acids. V shed 2 bases and J 4 bases; nucleotides not matched to a gene: 10. In germline, CDR1 is MNHEY, CDR2 SVGAGI.

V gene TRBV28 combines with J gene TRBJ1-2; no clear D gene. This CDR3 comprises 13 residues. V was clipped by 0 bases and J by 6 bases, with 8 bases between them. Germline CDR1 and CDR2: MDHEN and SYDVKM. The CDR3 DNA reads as TGTGCCAGCAGTTTATGGGCCACAGATGGCTACACCTTC. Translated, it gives CASSLWATDGYTF.

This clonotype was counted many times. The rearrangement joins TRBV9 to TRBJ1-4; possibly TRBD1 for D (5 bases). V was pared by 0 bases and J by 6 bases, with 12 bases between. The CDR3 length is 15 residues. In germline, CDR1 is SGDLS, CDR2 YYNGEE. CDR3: CASSVGVGGYEKLFF. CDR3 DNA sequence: TGTGCCAGCAGCGTAGGGGTGGGGGGGTATGAAAAACTGTTTTTT.